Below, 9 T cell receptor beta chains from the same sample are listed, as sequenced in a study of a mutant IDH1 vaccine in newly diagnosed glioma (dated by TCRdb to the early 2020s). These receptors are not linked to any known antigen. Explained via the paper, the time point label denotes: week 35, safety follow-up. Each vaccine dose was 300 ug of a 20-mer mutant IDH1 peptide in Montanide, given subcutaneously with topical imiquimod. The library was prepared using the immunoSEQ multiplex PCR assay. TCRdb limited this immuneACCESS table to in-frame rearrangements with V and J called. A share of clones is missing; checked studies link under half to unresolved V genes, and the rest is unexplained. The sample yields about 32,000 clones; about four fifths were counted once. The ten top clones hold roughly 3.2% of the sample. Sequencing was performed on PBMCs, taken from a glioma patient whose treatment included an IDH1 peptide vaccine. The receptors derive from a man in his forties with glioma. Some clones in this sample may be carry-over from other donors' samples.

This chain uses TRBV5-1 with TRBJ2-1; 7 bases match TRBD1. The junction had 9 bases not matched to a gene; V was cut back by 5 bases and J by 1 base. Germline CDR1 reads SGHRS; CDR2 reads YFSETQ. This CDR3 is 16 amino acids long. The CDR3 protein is CASSKDREGSYNEQFF. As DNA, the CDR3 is TGCGCCAGCAGTAAAGACAGGGAAGGGTCCTACAATGAGCAGTTCTTC.

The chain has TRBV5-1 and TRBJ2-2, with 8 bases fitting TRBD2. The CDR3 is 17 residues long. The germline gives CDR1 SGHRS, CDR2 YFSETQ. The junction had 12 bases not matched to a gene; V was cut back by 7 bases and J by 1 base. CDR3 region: CASSASSGGRNTGELFF. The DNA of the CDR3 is TGCGCCAGCTCAGCTTCCTCGGGGGGGCGGAACACCGGGGAGCTGTTTTTT.

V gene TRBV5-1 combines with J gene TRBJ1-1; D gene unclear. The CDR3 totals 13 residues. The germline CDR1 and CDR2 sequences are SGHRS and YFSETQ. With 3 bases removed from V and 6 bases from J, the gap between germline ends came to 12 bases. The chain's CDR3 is CASSSLNSAEAFF. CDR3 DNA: TGCGCCAGCAGCTCCCTTAACTCCGCTGAAGCTTTCTTT.

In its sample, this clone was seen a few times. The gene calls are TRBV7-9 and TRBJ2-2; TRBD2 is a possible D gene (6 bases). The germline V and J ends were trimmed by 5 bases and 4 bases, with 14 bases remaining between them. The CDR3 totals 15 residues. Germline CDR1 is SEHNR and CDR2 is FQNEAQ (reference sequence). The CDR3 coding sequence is TGTGCCAGCAGCCCTCCCGGGGGTGGCACCGGGGAGCTGTTTTTT. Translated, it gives CASSPPGGGTGELFF.

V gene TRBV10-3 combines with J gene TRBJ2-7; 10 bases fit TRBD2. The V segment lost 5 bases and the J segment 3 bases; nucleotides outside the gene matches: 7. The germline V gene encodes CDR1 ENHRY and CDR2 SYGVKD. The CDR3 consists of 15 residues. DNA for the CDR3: TGTGCCATCAGTATTGGACTAGCGGATTACTACGAGCAGTACTTC. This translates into CAISIGLADYYEQYF.

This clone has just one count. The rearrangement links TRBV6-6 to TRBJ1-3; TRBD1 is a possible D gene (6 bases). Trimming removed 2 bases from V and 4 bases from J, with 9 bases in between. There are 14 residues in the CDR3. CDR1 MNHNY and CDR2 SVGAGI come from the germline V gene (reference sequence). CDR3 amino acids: CASSYTGSGNTIYF. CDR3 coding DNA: TGTGCCAGCAGTTACACAGGGTCCGGAAACACCATATATTTT.

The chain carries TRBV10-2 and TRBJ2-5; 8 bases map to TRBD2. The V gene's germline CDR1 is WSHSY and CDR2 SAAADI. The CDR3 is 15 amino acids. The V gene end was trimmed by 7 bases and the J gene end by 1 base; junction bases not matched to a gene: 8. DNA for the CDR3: TGCGCCAGCAAGGCGAGCGGGGGCACCCAAGAGACCCAGTACTTC. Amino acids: CASKASGGTQETQYF.

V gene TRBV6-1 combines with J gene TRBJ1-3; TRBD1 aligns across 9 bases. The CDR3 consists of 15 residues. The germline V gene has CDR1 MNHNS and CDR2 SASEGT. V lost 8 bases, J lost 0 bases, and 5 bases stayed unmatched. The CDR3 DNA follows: TGTGCCAGCGGAGGGACAGGGAGCTCTGGAAACACCATATATTTT. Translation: CASGGTGSSGNTIYF.

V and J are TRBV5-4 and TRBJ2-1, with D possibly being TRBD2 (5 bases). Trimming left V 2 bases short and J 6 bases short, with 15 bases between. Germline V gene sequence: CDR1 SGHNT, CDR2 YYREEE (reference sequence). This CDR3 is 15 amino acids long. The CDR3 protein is CASSFRTGESNEQFF. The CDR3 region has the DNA TGTGCCAGCAGCTTCCGGACCGGGGAAAGCAATGAGCAGTTCTTC.